This is a list of T cell receptor beta chains from one sample in a study of T-cell memory formation after mild COVID-19. TCRdb passed the 5' RACE reads through MiXCR, listing each CDR3 protein once. This repertoire shows about 200,000 distinct CDR3 sequences, over 7.5% found once; its top ten account for roughly 4%. The specimen sequenced was PBMCs or a T cell subset sorted from them (not recorded which). The source is a man aged 18 to 30 who had mild COVID-19 (a few samples of this study predate the infection). Cell type and time point are not known. Each CDR3 is given with its conserved first and last residue. The order of the fields is V gene, D gene, J gene, clone size, CDR3 protein, CDR3 DNA. The D gene is left open where the match is weak. Only part of the rows carry a size: once, few, many, or a class if the clone is expanded.

>TRBV18|-|TRBJ2-1|many
CASSPRGEQFF
TGTGCCAGCTCACCACGCGGTGAGCAGTTCTTC
>TRBV5-1|-|TRBJ2-3|-
CASSLFGERGDTQYF
TGCGCCAGCAGCTTGTTCGGGGAAAGAGGGGATACGCAGTATTTT
>TRBV20-1|-|TRBJ2-1|-
CSASYRAYNEQFF
TGCAGTGCTAGCTACAGAGCGTACAATGAGCAGTTCTTC
>TRBV11-2|-|TRBJ1-5|many
CASSFKGLKDQPQHF
TGTGCCAGCAGCTTTAAAGGTCTGAAGGATCAGCCCCAGCATTTT
>TRBV12-3/TRBV12-4|TRBD1|TRBJ1-2|few
CASSLDRVRGYTF
TGTGCCAGCAGCCTGGACAGGGTAAGAGGCTACACCTTC
>TRBV10-3|-|TRBJ2-3|-
CAISERPTDMQYF
TGTGCCATCAGTGAGAGGCCCACAGATATGCAGTATTTT
>TRBV7-2|-|TRBJ2-5|many
CASSLARASAGQETQYF
TGTGCCAGCAGCTTAGCGCGGGCTAGCGCTGGGCAAGAGACCCAGTACTTC
>TRBV7-2|-|TRBJ2-2|many
CASSLVGGPSVTAFF
TGTGCCAGCAGCTTAGTGGGCGGACCGTCCGTGACTGCGTTTTTT
>TRBV19|TRBD2|TRBJ2-3|-
CASRLSGGAGSDTQYF
TGTGCCAGTAGGTTAAGCGGGGGGGCAGGGTCAGATACGCAGTATTTT
>TRBV2|TRBD2|TRBJ2-1|-
CASSDGGDFSAKDEQFF
TGTGCCAGCAGTGATGGGGGGGACTTTTCCGCCAAAGATGAGCAGTTCTTC
>TRBV6-5|TRBD1|TRBJ2-2|few
CASSYAGTGGSGELFF
TGTGCCAGCAGTTACGCCGGGACAGGGGGATCCGGGGAGCTGTTTTTT
>TRBV20-1|-|TRBJ2-1|many
CSAPLPGYNEQFF
TGCAGTGCTCCCCTACCTGGTTACAATGAGCAGTTCTTC
>TRBV18|TRBD1|TRBJ2-3|few
CASPPSRRDRVTDTQYF
TGTGCCAGCCCTCCCTCACGCCGGGACAGGGTGACAGATACGCAGTATTTT
>TRBV5-1|TRBD2|TRBJ2-3|many
CASSRTSGGSNTDTQYF
TGCGCCAGCAGCCGCACTAGCGGGGGCTCCAACACAGATACGCAGTATTTT
>TRBV6-5|-|TRBJ1-2|few
CASRAREGGNYGYTF
TGTGCCAGCCGGGCACGGGAGGGAGGGAACTATGGCTACACCTTC
>TRBV5-1|-|TRBJ1-6|-
CASSFIGENSPLHF
TGCGCCAGCAGCTTCATAGGTGAAAATTCACCCCTCCACTTT
>TRBV2|-|TRBJ2-2|-
CASRRGWTGELFF
TGTGCCAGCCGTCGAGGGTGGACCGGGGAGCTGTTTTTT
>TRBV18|-|TRBJ2-1|-
CASSRRTAYNEQFF
TGTGCCAGCTCACGAAGGACGGCTTACAATGAGCAGTTCTTC
>TRBV12-3/TRBV12-4|-|TRBJ2-5|-
CASSQRRLPLKTQYF
TGTGCCAGCAGCCAGCGACGGCTACCTCTGAAGACCCAGTACTTC
>TRBV5-1|-|TRBJ2-7|few
CASSVAGMSEQYF
TGCGCCAGCAGCGTTGCAGGGATGAGCGAGCAGTACTTC
>TRBV12-3/TRBV12-4|-|TRBJ2-5|many
CASSPTRTSETQYF
TGTGCCAGCAGTCCTACTAGGACGTCAGAGACCCAGTACTTC
>TRBV12-3/TRBV12-4|TRBD1|TRBJ1-2|few
CASSGDRLNYGYTF
TGTGCCAGCAGTGGGGACAGACTTAACTATGGCTACACCTTC
>TRBV4-3|-|TRBJ2-2|few
CASSQDEQHTGELFF
TGCGCCAGCAGCCAAGATGAGCAGCACACCGGGGAGCTGTTTTTT
>TRBV18|TRBD1|TRBJ2-2|-
CASSKGTGNTGELFF
TGTGCCAGCTCAAAAGGGACAGGGAACACCGGGGAGCTGTTTTTT
>TRBV24-1|TRBD2|TRBJ2-1|-
CATSDTSASGGLSSYNEQFF
TGTGCCACCAGTGACACATCCGCTAGCGGGGGCCTAAGCTCCTACAATGAGCAGTTCTTC
>TRBV20-1|-|TRBJ2-5|-
CSYPRDQETQYF
TGCAGTTACCCCCGGGACCAAGAGACCCAGTACTTC
>TRBV18|-|TRBJ1-1|-
CASSPTSTGEAFF
TGTGCCAGCTCACCGACTTCGACAGGTGAAGCTTTCTTT
>TRBV5-1|-|TRBJ2-7|-
CASSLNRAHEQYF
TGCGCCAGCAGCTTAAACAGGGCCCACGAGCAGTACTTC
>TRBV5-1|TRBD2|TRBJ2-3|few
CASSLISGQRTDTQYF
TGCGCCAGCAGCTTGATTAGCGGGCAGAGAACGGATACGCAGTATTTT
>TRBV12-3/TRBV12-4|-|TRBJ1-2|few
CASSLRSLSGYTF
TGTGCCAGCAGTTTAAGGAGTCTTTCCGGCTACACCTTC
>TRBV7-7|-|TRBJ2-5|few
CASSPGTFEETQYF
TGTGCCAGCAGCCCCGGGACTTTCGAAGAGACCCAGTACTTC
>TRBV12-3/TRBV12-4|-|TRBJ2-7|-
CASSLGAGGFSYEQYF
TGTGCCAGCAGTTTAGGGGCAGGGGGGTTTTCCTACGAGCAGTACTTC
>TRBV5-1|TRBD1|TRBJ2-1|many
CASSGLDRGNEQFF
TGCGCCAGCAGCGGTTTGGACAGGGGCAATGAGCAGTTCTTC
>TRBV7-9|TRBD2|TRBJ2-5|-
CASSPGRNLRETQYF
TGTGCCAGCAGCCCCGGGAGGAACCTTAGGGAGACCCAGTACTTC
>TRBV5-1|-|TRBJ2-3|many
CASEESGTDTQYF
TGCGCCAGTGAAGAAAGTGGCACAGATACGCAGTATTTT
>TRBV2|-|TRBJ2-4|few
CASTVSSTETIQYF
TGTGCCAGCACCGTTAGCAGTACAGAAACCATTCAGTACTTC
>TRBV4-3|-|TRBJ1-4|few
CASSPPRGLTNEKLFF
TGCGCCAGCAGCCCTCCCCGGGGGCTGACTAATGAAAAACTGTTTTTT
>TRBV5-1|TRBD1|TRBJ2-1|many
CASSFSWTGAYNEQFF
TGCGCCAGCAGCTTTAGCTGGACAGGGGCATACAATGAGCAGTTCTTC
>TRBV2|-|TRBJ1-1|-
CASRKSRDTEAFF
TGTGCCAGCCGGAAATCCAGGGACACTGAAGCTTTCTTT
>TRBV5-4|-|TRBJ2-1|few
CASSSSGTGKYNEQFF
TGTGCCAGCAGCTCAAGCGGGACAGGAAAATACAATGAGCAGTTCTTC
>TRBV6-1|-|TRBJ1-6|few
CASRPGSSGSPLHF
TGTGCCAGCAGGCCGGGGTCTTCGGGGTCACCCCTCCACTTT
>TRBV30|-|TRBJ1-5|-
CAWSPLGSQPQHF
TGTGCCTGGTCCCCCCTCGGGAGTCAGCCCCAGCATTTT
>TRBV4-3|-|TRBJ2-5|few
CASSQEGRSEETQYF
TGCGCCAGCAGCCAAGAGGGTAGGTCGGAAGAGACCCAGTACTTC
>TRBV20-1|-|TRBJ1-1|many
CSARDWRGAHIIGTEAFF
TGCAGTGCTAGAGATTGGAGGGGGGCGCATATTATCGGTACTGAAGCTTTCTTT
>TRBV5-6|-|TRBJ2-3|many
CASSLSLRGSTDTQYF
TGTGCCAGCAGCTTGTCCCTCAGGGGAAGCACAGATACGCAGTATTTT
>TRBV2|TRBD1|TRBJ1-2|few
CASSLLGGQYNYGYTF
TGTGCCAGCAGTTTACTAGGGGGACAGTATAACTATGGCTACACCTTC
>TRBV7-2|-|TRBJ1-1|many
CASSFRGGGTEAFF
TGTGCCAGCAGCTTTAGGGGAGGGGGCACTGAAGCTTTCTTT
>TRBV5-6|TRBD2|TRBJ2-1|many
CASSTRGGSYNEQFF
TGTGCCAGCAGCACCCGCGGGGGGTCCTACAATGAGCAGTTCTTC
>TRBV6-5|-|TRBJ1-5|few
CASSYGQSAQPQHF
TGTGCCAGCAGTTACGGGCAATCGGCCCAGCCCCAGCATTTT